The T cell receptor beta chain under discussion was sequenced for a study of T-cell reconstitution after alpha-beta-depleted transplantation in children. Germline assignment: CDR1 SGHTA and CDR2 FQGTGA. V dropped 2 bases and J dropped 5 bases, with 20 bases sitting between them. The CDR3 has 17 residues. The TCRbeta library was prepared with unique molecular identifiers. TCRdb analysed the PCR reads with MiXCR anew, one entry per CDR3 protein. The data show roughly 220,000 distinct CDR3 sequences, with around 9.7% seen just once and approximately 4.7% held by the top ten. Sequencing used PBMCs from the stem cell graft donor, obtained from the stem cell graft. The chain has TRBV7-3 and TRBJ2-3; D perhaps matches TRBD2 (6 bases). The receptor was isolated from a human donor who donated a stem cell graft to a child with SCID. CDR3 coding DNA: TGTGCCAGCAGCTTAGAAACCCCTAGTGGAGCGGGAGATACGCAGTATTTT. This encodes CASSLETPSGAGDTQYF. The variable domain in full, completed from reference TRBV7-3 and TRBJ2-3, reads GAGVSQTPSNKVTEKGKYVELRCDPISGHTALYWYRQSLGQGPEFLIYFQGTGAADDSGLPNDRFFAVRPEGSVSTLKIQRTERGDSAVYLCASSLETPSGAGDTQYFGPGTRLTVL.